This paragraph covers one T cell receptor (beta chain) sequence. The data derive from a study of CD8 T cells in Susac syndrome. Study-level background: When blood was collected, patients with Susac syndrome were therapy-naive, were taking corticosteroids, or were receiving intravenous immunoglobulin alone.

The CDR3 runs to 12 residues. Germline CDR1 reads MDHEN; CDR2 reads SYDVKM. V was clipped by 5 bases and J by 5 bases, with 9 bases between them. Reverse transcription used about 0.45 to 1 ug RNA and random hexamers. One entry per CDR3 protein results from TCRdb running MiXCR on the immunoSEQ multiplex PCR reads. The sample has roughly 190,000 distinct CDR3 sequences, 91% seen once. FACS was used to enrich TEMRA cells, whereas the CD8+ and CD4+ T cells were obtained by negative isolation. Sequences were obtained from CD4+ T cells from PBMCs. The TCR sequence derives from a human donor with Susac syndrome. This rearrangement joins TRBV28 to TRBJ1-1, with a weak D call TRBD1 (6 bases). In DNA form, the CDR3 reads TGTGCCAGCAGTAATAGGGGGACTGAAGCTTTCTTT. Protein product: CASSNRGTEAFF.